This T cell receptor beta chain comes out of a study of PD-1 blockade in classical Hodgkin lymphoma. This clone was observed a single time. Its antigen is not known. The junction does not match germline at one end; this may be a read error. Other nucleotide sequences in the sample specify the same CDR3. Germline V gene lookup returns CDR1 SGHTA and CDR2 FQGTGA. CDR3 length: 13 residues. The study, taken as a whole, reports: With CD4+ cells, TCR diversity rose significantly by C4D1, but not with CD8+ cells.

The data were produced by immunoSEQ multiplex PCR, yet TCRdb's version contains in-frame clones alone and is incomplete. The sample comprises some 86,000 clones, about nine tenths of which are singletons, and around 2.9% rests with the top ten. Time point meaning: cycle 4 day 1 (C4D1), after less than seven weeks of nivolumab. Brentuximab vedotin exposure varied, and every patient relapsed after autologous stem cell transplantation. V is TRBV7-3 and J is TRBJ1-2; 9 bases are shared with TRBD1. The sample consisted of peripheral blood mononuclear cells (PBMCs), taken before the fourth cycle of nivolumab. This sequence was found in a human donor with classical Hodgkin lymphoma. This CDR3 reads CASSVDRGSGYTF. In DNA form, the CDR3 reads TGTGCCAGCAGCGTGGACAGGGGAAGTGGCTACACCTTT.